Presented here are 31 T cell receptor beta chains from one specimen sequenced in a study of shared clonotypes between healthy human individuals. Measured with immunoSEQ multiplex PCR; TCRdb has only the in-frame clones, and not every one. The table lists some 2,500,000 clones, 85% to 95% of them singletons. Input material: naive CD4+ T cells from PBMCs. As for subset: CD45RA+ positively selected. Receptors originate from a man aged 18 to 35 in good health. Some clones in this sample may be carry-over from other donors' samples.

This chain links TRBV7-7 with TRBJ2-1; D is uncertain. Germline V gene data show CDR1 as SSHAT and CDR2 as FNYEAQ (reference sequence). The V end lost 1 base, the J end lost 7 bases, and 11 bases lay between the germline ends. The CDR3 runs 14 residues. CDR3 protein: CASSLVGWGNEQFF. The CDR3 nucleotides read TGTGCCAGCAGCTTAGTAGGATGGGGAAATGAGCAGTTCTTC.

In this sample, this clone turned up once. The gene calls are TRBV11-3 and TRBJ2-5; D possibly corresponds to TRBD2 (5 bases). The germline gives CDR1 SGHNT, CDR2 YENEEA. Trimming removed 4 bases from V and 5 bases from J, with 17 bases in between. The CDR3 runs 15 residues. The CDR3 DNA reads TGTGCCAGCAGCTCCCCGGCGGATGGCGGGGAGACCCAGTACTTC. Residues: CASSSPADGGETQYF.

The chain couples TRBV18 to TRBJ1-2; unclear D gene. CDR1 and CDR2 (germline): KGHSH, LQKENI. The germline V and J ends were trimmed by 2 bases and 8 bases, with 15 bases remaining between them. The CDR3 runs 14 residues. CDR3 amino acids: CASSPGTQEGGYTF. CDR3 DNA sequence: TGTGCCAGCTCACCAGGTACGCAGGAGGGCGGCTACACCTTC.

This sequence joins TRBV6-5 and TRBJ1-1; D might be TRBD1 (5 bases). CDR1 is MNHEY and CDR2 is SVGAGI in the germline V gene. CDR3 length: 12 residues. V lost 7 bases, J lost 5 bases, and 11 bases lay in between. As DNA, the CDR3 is TGTGCCAGCACCTCGGGGGTAACTGAAGCTTTCTTT. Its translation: CASTSGVTEAFF.

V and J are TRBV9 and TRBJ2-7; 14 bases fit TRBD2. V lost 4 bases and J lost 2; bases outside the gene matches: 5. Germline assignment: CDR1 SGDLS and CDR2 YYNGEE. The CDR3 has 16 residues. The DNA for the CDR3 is TGTGCCAGCAGCTTCGGACTAGCGGGAGGTCCCTACGAGCAGTACTTC. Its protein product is CASSFGLAGGPYEQYF.

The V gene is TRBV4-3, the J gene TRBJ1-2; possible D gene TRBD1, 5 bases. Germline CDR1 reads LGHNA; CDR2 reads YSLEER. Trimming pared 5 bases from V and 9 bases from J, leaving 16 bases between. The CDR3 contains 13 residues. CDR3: CASSSRGQGSYTF. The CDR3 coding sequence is TGCGCCAGCAGCTCTCGAGGGCAGGGCAGCTACACCTTC.

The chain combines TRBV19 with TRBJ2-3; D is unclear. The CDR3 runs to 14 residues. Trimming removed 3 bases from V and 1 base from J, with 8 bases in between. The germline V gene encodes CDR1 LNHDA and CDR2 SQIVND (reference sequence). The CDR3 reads CASSIDSRTDTQYF. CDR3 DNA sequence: TGTGCCAGTAGTATCGACTCTCGCACAGATACGCAGTATTTT.

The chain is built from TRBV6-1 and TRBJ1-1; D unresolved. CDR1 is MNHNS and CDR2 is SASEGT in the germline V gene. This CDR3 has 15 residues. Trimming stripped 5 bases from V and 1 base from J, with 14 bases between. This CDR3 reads CASSLPSGKNTEAFF. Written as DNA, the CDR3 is TGTGCCAGCAGTCTTCCGAGCGGGAAGAACACTGAAGCTTTCTTT.

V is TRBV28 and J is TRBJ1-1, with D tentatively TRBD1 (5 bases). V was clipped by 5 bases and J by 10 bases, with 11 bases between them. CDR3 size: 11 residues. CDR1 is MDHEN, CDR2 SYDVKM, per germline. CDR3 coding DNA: TGTGCCAGCAGTGAGGGGCCGGGAGCTTTCTTT. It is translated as CASSEGPGAFF.

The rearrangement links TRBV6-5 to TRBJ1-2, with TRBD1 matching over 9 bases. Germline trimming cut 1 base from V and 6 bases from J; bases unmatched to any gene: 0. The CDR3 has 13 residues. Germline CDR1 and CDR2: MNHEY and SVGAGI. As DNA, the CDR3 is TGTGCCAGCAGTTACTGGGACAGGGATGGCTACACCTTC. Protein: CASSYWDRDGYTF.

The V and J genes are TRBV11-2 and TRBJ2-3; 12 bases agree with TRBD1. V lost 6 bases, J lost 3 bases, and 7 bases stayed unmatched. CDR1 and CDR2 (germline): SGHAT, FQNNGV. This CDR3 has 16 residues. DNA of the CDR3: TGTGCCAGCAGGTACCCGGGACAGGGGGCTACAGATACGCAGTATTTT. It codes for CASRYPGQGATDTQYF.

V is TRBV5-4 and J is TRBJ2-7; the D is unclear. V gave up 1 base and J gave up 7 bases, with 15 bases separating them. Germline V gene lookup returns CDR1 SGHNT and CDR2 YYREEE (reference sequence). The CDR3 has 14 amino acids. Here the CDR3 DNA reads TGTGCCAGCAGCTTGTACAAGGGCTCCGGGGAGCAGTACTTC. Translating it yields CASSLYKGSGEQYF.

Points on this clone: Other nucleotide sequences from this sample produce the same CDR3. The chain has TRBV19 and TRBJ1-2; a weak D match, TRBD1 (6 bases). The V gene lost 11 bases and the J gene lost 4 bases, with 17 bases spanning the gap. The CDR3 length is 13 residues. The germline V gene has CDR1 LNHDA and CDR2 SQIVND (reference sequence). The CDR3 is CASRPTGAYGYTF. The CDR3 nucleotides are TGTGCCTCGAGACCCACGGGGGCCTATGGCTACACCTTC. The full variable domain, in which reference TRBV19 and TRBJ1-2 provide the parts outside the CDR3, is DGGITQSPKYLFRKEGQNVTLSCEQNLNHDAMYWYRQDPGQGLRLIYYSQIVNDFQKGDIAEGYSVSREKKESFPLTVTSAQKNPTAFYLCASRPTGAYGYTFGSGTRLTVV.

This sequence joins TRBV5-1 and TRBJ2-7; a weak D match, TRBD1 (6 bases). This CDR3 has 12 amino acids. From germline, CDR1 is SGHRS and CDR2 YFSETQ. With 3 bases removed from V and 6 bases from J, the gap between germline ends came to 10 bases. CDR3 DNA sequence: TGCGCCAGCAGCTCATTAGGGGGCGAGCAGTACTTC. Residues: CASSSLGGEQYF.

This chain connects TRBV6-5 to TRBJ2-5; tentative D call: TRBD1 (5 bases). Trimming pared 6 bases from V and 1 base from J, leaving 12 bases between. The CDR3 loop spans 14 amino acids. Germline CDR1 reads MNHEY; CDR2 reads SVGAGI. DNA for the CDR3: TGTGCCAGCAGACAACCAGGGCGCCAAGAGACCCAGTACTTC. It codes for CASRQPGRQETQYF.

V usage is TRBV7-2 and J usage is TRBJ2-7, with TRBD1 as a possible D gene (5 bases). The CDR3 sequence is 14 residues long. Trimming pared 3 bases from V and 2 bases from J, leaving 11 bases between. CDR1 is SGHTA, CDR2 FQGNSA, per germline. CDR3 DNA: TGTGCCAGCAGCTTGACACAGGTGGCCTACGAGCAGTACTTC. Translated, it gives CASSLTQVAYEQYF.

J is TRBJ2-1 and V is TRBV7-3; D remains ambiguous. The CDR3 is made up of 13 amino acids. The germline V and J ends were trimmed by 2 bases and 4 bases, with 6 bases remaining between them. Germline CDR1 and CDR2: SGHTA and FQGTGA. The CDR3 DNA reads TGTGCCAGCAGCTTACCCCAATACAATGAGCAGTTCTTC. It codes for CASSLPQYNEQFF.

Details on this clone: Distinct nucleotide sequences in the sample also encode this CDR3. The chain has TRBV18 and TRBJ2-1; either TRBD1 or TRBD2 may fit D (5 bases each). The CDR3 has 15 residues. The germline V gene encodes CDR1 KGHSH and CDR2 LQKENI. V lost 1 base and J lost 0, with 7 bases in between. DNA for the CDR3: TGTGCCAGCTCACCACGGGACGTCTCCTACAATGAGCAGTTCTTC. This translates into CASSPRDVSYNEQFF.

In DNA form, the CDR3 reads TGTGCCAGCAGCCCGGGACAGGGGCTGGTCTACGAGCAGTACTTC. This sequence encodes CASSPGQGLVYEQYF. The chain joins TRBV5-4 to TRBJ2-7; the match to TRBD1 covers 10 bases. This CDR3 is built from 15 residues. Looked up from germline, CDR1 is SGHNT and CDR2 is YYREEE (reference sequence). V gave up 4 bases and J gave up 3 bases; unmatched junction bases: 7.

The CDR3 spells CAISEPRQGIYNEQFF. DNA for the CDR3: TGTGCCATCAGTGAGCCGAGACAGGGGATTTACAATGAGCAGTTCTTC. The V call is TRBV10-3, the J call TRBJ2-1; 8 bases fit TRBD1. With 2 bases clipped from V and 4 bases from J, the junction kept 7 bases outside the gene matches. The CDR3 totals 16 residues. Germline CDR1 and CDR2: ENHRY and SYGVKD.

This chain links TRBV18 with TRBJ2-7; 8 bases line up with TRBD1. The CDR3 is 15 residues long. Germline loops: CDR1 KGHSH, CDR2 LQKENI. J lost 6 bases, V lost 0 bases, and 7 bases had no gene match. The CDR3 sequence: CASSPPGRGRFEQYF. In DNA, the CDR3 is TGTGCCAGCTCACCACCGGGCAGGGGGCGCTTCGAGCAGTACTTC. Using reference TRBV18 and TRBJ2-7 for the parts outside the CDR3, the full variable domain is NAGVMQNPRHLVRRRGQEARLRCSPMKGHSHVYWYRQLPEEGLKFMVYLQKENIIDESGMPKERFSAEFPKEGPSILRIQQVVRGDSAAYFCASSPPGRGRFEQYFGPGTRLTVT.

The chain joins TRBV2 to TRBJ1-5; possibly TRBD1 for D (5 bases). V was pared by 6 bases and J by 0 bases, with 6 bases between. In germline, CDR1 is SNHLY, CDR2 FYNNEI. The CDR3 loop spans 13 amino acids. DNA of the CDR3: TGTGCCAGCAGACAGGATAGCAATCAGCCCCAGCATTTT. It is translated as CASRQDSNQPQHF.

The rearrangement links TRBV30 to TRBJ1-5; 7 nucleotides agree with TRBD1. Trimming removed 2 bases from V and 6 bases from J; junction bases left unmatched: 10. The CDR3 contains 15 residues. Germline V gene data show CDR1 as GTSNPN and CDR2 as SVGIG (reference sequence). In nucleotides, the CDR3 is TGTGCCTGGAGTCATTACAGGGGCGAGAGTCAGCCCCAGCATTTT. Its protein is CAWSHYRGESQPQHF.

CDR3 in amino acids: CASRDSPSREQYF. The CDR3 nucleotides read TGTGCCAGTAGGGATTCCCCCTCTCGTGAGCAGTACTTC. The chain uses TRBV19 and TRBJ2-7, with D unresolved. V was clipped by 6 bases and J by 7 bases, with 16 bases between them. Germline loops: CDR1 LNHDA, CDR2 SQIVND (reference sequence). The CDR3 has 13 amino acids. Drawing the rest from reference TRBV19 and TRBJ2-7, the complete variable domain is DGGITQSPKYLFRKEGQNVTLSCEQNLNHDAMYWYRQDPGQGLRLIYYSQIVNDFQKGDIAEGYSVSREKKESFPLTVTSAQKNPTAFYLCASRDSPSREQYFGPGTRLTVT.

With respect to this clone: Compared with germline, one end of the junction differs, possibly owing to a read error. CDR3 bases: TGCGCCAGCAGCTTGGCCGGACAGAGCGCCTTC. Its protein product is CASSLAGQSAF. V and J are TRBV5-1 and TRBJ1-2; possibly TRBD1 for D (6 bases). Germline V gene lookup returns CDR1 SGHRS and CDR2 YFSETQ. This CDR3 has 11 residues.

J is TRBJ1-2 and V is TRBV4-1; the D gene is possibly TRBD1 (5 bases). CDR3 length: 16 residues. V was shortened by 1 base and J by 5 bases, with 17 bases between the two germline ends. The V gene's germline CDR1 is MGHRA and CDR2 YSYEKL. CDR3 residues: CASSQGLTGQTYGYTF. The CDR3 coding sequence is TGCGCCAGCAGCCAAGGCCTAACAGGACAAACGTATGGCTACACCTTC.

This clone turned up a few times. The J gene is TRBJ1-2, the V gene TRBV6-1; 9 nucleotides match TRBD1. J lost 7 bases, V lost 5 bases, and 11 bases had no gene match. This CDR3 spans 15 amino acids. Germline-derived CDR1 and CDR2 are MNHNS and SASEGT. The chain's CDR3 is CASSSRDRVVGGYTF. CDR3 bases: TGTGCCAGCAGTTCCCGGGACAGGGTTGTGGGTGGCTACACCTTC.

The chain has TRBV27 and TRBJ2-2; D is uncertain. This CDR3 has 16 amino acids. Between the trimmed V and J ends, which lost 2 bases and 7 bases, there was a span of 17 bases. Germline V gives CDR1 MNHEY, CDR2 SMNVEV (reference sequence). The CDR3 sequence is CASSLRAVAGGGELFF. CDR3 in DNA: TGTGCCAGCAGTTTAAGGGCGGTTGCCGGTGGCGGGGAGCTGTTTTTT.

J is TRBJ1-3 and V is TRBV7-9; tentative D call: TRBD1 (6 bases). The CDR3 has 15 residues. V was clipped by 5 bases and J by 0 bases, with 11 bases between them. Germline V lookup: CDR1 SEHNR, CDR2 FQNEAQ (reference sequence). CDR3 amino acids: CASSVGQSSGNTIYF. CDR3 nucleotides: TGTGCCAGCAGCGTAGGACAGAGCTCTGGAAACACCATATATTTT.

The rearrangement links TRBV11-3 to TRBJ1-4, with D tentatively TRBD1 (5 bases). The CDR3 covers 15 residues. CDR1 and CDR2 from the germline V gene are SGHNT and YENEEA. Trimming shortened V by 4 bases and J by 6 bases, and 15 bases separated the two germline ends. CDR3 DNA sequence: TGTGCCAGCAGCTCCACAGGACCAGTAGATGAAAAACTGTTTTTT. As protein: CASSSTGPVDEKLFF.

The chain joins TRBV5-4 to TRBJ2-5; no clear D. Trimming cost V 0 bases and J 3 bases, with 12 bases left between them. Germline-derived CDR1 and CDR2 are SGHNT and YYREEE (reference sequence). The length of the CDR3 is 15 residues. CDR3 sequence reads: CASSLEMGFEETQYF. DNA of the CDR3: TGTGCCAGCAGCTTGGAGATGGGTTTTGAAGAGACCCAGTACTTC.